Below, 2 T cell receptor beta chains from the same sample are listed, as sequenced in a study of beta chain features in type 1 diabetes. All of the isolated RNA was reverse transcribed, so expressed TCRB transcripts were sequenced. Produced via immunoSEQ multiplex PCR; TCRdb's table is partial and in-frame only. The table includes about 300,000 clones, about 8% detected once. The sequenced material came from central memory CD4+ T cells from blood. The receptors shown here come from a woman aged 18-30 years in good health.

This clone has only a few counts. Different DNA sequences within this sample yield the same CDR3. This chain links TRBV5-6 with TRBJ2-3, with a tentative D call TRBD1 (6 bases). Germline assignment: CDR1 SGHDT and CDR2 YYEEEE. The CDR3 is 13 residues long. V lost 0 bases and J 5 bases, leaving 7 bases between the germline ends. The CDR3 loop is CASSLEDRDTQYF. In DNA, the CDR3 is TGTGCCAGCAGCTTGGAGGACAGAGATACGCAGTATTTT.

The chain uses TRBV2 and TRBJ2-5; D is tentatively TRBD1 or TRBD2 (6 bases each). With 6 bases removed from V and 6 bases from J, the gap between germline ends came to 20 bases. Germline V lookup: CDR1 SNHLY, CDR2 FYNNEI. The CDR3 is 15 amino acids. CDR3 in amino acids: CASRVEGGSVQTQYF. In nucleotides, the CDR3 is TGTGCCAGCAGAGTAGAGGGGGGCTCCGTTCAGACCCAGTACTTC. The full variable domain, with the rest looked up from reference TRBV2 and TRBJ2-5, is EPEVTQTPSHQVTQMGQEVILRCVPISNHLYFYWYRQILGQKVEFLVSFYNNEISEKSEIFDDQFSVERPDGSNFTLKIRSTKLEDSAMYFCASRVEGGSVQTQYFGPGTRLLVL.